Sequencing of this T cell receptor beta chain was carried out in a study of cytomegalovirus exposure and HLA in healthy donors. As for the study in general: A previous analysis identified 95 million to 120 million unique TCR beta sequences derived from some 170 million T cells.

A word on this clone: The antigen remains unidentified.

This CDR3 contains 17 residues. Germline-derived CDR1 and CDR2 are KGHSH and LQKENI. The trim removed 5 bases at V and 1 base at J, leaving 8 bases unmatched. The study's findings and limits: In the analysis, some V segments, TRBV6-2 and TRBV6-3 included, were excluded as indistinguishable. The Asian-associated ancestry cluster reportedly had fewer N-insertions than the approximately 700-donor mean in a later analysis.

Primers included in the PCR were 60 Vbeta and 13 Jbeta primers. Sequenced by immunoSEQ multiplex PCR; TCRdb stores in-frame clones only, minus some. The table shows approximately 160,000 clones, with around 79% occurring only once. The donors comprised healthy bone marrow donors. The TCR sequence derives from a male donor in good health and CMV-seropositive. J is TRBJ1-5 and V is TRBV18, with TRBD1 identical over 10 bases. Sequencing was done on a sample of PBMCs. DNA for the CDR3: TGTGCCAGCTCAGCGACAGGGGGCGATGGGAGCAATCAGCCCCAGCATTTT. Its protein product is CASSATGGDGSNQPQHF.